This T cell receptor beta chain was found in a study of CD8 T cells in ankylosing spondylitis. Study conclusions and caveats: Ankylosing spondylitis blood seemed to carry a telltale TCR beta motif made of about 8 highly homologous variants.

This clonotype came up many times. Its antigen is not identified. One entry per CDR3 protein results from TCRdb running MiXCR on the 5' RACE reads. The data hold about 130,000 distinct CDR3 sequences, with 7% observed a single time. The material sequenced was blood, either unsorted or a sorted T cell fraction (not recorded which). The TCR was taken from a male donor with ankylosing spondylitis or in good health (not recorded which).

CDR3 in amino acids: CASSQVGLGQGGEKLFF. The CDR3 DNA reads TGCGCCAGCAGCCAAGTCGGATTGGGACAGGGCGGGGAAAAACTGTTTTTT. The genes are TRBV4-1 and TRBJ1-4; 9 bases map to TRBD1. There are 17 residues in the CDR3. The germline V gene has CDR1 MGHRA and CDR2 YSYEKL. V shed 1 base and J 8 bases; nucleotides not matched to a gene: 11.